This TCR beta chain was sequenced during a study of OX40 agonist ivuxolimab in advanced cancers. To note about this clone: Its target is not known.

TCRdb's copy holds only in-frame clones and misses some; the assay was immunoSEQ multiplex PCR. The sample contains some 30,000 clones, roughly 84% of which appear only once. This CDR3 has 15 residues. V was trimmed by 6 bases and J by 0 bases, leaving 15 bases between them. Germline V lookup: CDR1 MNHNY, CDR2 SVGAGI (reference sequence). Points from the study as a whole: Low normalized T-cell clonal expansion was also seen in some nonresponders.

Patients had blood sampled at baseline and again on cycle 4 day 1 and cycle 7 day 1. The material was CD4+ or CD8+ T cells sorted from blood, obtained in a trial of the OX40 agonist ivuxolimab. This clonotype was sampled from an adult with an advanced solid tumor such as melanoma, head and neck, liver or kidney cancer. The chain combines TRBV6-6 with TRBJ2-7; TRBD1 might be the D (5 bases). CDR3 sequence reads: CASSKDSNPSYEQYF. The CDR3 DNA sequence: TGTGCCAGCAGCAAAGACAGCAATCCCTCCTACGAGCAGTACTTC.